The 5 T cell receptor beta chains in this list originate from one sample, sequenced in a study of shared clonotypes between healthy human individuals. Sequencing was performed with immunoSEQ multiplex PCR; in TCRdb, only in-frame clones are kept and a portion is missing. The data contain approximately 640,000 clones, 60% to 80% of them singletons. Sequencing input: memory CD4+ T cells sorted from blood. Subset: CD45RA-negative fraction. These receptors were obtained from a woman in her 30s in good health.

This clone occurred once. The CDR3 DNA sequence: TGTGCCAGTAAAGTAACAAAATCTAGCAATCAGCCCCAGCATTTT. Translation gives CASKVTKSSNQPQHF. The V call is TRBV19, the J call TRBJ1-5; D gene uncertain. This CDR3 region has 15 residues. The V gene lost 7 bases and the J gene lost 0 bases, with 13 bases spanning the gap. The germline gives CDR1 LNHDA, CDR2 SQIVND (reference sequence).

This sequence joins TRBV6-1 and TRBJ2-7; the D call may be TRBD1 or TRBD2 (5 bases each). V lost 11 bases and J 6 bases, leaving 14 bases between the germline ends. Looked up from germline, CDR1 is MNHNS and CDR2 is SASEGT. This CDR3 is built from 11 residues. The chain's CDR3 is CAGPRDGEQYF. The CDR3 nucleotides are TGTGCCGGTCCCCGGGACGGCGAGCAGTACTTC.

The gene calls are TRBV5-8 and TRBJ2-7, with D perhaps matching TRBD1 or TRBD2 (7 bases each). This CDR3 is built from 13 residues. V was clipped by 10 bases and J by 2 bases, with 16 bases between them. Looked up from germline, CDR1 is SGHTS and CDR2 is YDEGEE. CDR3 nucleotide sequence: TGTGCCGCCAGGGGGGGCGGAACCTACGAGCAGTACTTC. Its protein product is CAARGGGTYEQYF.

This clone was found once. V usage is TRBV5-1 and J usage is TRBJ2-6; no reliable D call. Germline lookup yields CDR1 SGHRS and CDR2 YFSETQ. Trimming removed 6 bases from V and 4 bases from J, with 11 bases in between. This CDR3 is 14 amino acids long. The CDR3 bases are TGCGCCAGCACGAGTTCTCTGGGGGCCAACGTCCTGACTTTC. Its translation is CASTSSLGANVLTF.

The DNA of the CDR3 is TGTGCCAGCAGCCGGGGGTTGTTTGACCGAGGAAAAAAACTGTTTTTT. This translates into CASSRGLFDRGKKLFF. The chain has TRBV7-9 and TRBJ1-4; D is perhaps TRBD1 (5 bases). Trimming shortened V by 5 bases and J by 9 bases, and 22 bases separated the two germline ends. Germline V CDR1 and CDR2: SEHNR, FQNEAQ (reference sequence). This CDR3 contains 16 residues.